The 14 T cell receptor beta chains listed next were all sequenced from one sample in a study of T cell responses to AZD1222 COVID-19 vaccine. The data were produced by immunoSEQ multiplex PCR, yet TCRdb's version contains in-frame clones alone and is incomplete. In the table there are roughly 100,000 clones, 89% of which are singletons. Sequenced here: peripheral blood, sampled 28 days after the second AZD1222 dose. These receptors were taken from an adult who received the AZD1222 COVID-19 vaccine.

V usage is TRBV5-4 and J usage is TRBJ1-6, with 9 bases identical to TRBD1. This CDR3 is built from 15 residues. V was clipped by 4 bases and J by 7 bases; unmatched bases: 6. Germline V gene sequence: CDR1 SGHNT, CDR2 YYREEE (reference sequence). The CDR3 sequence is CASSLGTGLNSPLHF. The CDR3 coding sequence is TGTGCCAGCAGCCTTGGGACAGGGCTAAATTCACCCCTCCACTTT.

The V gene is TRBV7-8, the J gene TRBJ2-6; D not resolved. The CDR3 runs to 15 residues. The V and J ends lost 11 bases and 2 bases respectively, with 16 bases between them. From germline, CDR1 is SGHVS and CDR2 FQNEAQ. The CDR3 bases are TGTGCCTTCTCTCCCGGGTGGCCTGGGGCCAACGTCCTGACTTTC. Translating it yields CAFSPGWPGANVLTF.

The chain uses TRBV18 and TRBJ2-7; 9 positions agree with TRBD1. Germline values: CDR1 KGHSH, CDR2 LQKENI. This CDR3 has 15 amino acids. Germline trimming cut 3 bases from V and 5 bases from J; bases unmatched to any gene: 8. CDR3 region: CASSPQRGQGDEQYF. As DNA, the CDR3 is TGTGCCAGCTCACCTCAGCGGGGACAGGGTGACGAGCAGTACTTC. Complete variable domain (other parts from reference TRBV18 and TRBJ2-7): NAGVMQNPRHLVRRRGQEARLRCSPMKGHSHVYWYRQLPEEGLKFMVYLQKENIIDESGMPKERFSAEFPKEGPSILRIQQVVRGDSAAYFCASSPQRGQGDEQYFGPGTRLTVT.

The chain joins TRBV20-1 to TRBJ1-1, with D perhaps matching TRBD1 (5 bases). Trimming took 3 bases from V and 2 from J, leaving 16 bases between them. Germline V lookup: CDR1 DFQATT, CDR2 SNEGSKA (reference sequence). The CDR3 loop spans 15 amino acids. CDR3 residues: CSASQQGGINTEAFF. CDR3 nucleotides: TGCAGTGCTAGTCAGCAGGGAGGAATTAACACTGAAGCTTTCTTT.

This chain links TRBV5-5 with TRBJ2-1, with 12 positions matching TRBD2. Germline V CDR1 and CDR2: SGHKS, YYEKEE (reference sequence). J gave up 8 bases and V 0 bases, and 6 bases lay outside the gene matches. This CDR3 has 16 residues. The DNA for the CDR3 is TGTGCCAGCAGCTTGGGTCGGACTAGCGGGATCTATGAGCAGTTCTTC. It yields the protein CASSLGRTSGIYEQFF.

The chain has TRBV3-1 (or the pseudogene TRBV3-2) and TRBJ2-5; D gene unclear. V was trimmed by 7 bases and J by 5 bases, leaving 8 bases between them. The CDR3 loop spans 11 amino acids. Per germline, CDR1 LGHDT and CDR2 YNNKEL (reference sequence). CDR3 in amino acids: CASKLFETQYF. The CDR3 bases are TGTGCCAGCAAACTCTTCGAGACCCAGTACTTC.

The chain is built from TRBV30 and TRBJ2-7, with D hard to call. The V gene lost 3 bases and the J gene lost 3 bases, with 9 bases spanning the gap. Germline CDR1 and CDR2: GTSNPN and SVGIG (reference sequence). CDR3 length: 12 amino acids. The CDR3 loop reads CAWRGMSYEQYF. The CDR3, as DNA: TGTGCCTGGAGAGGGATGAGCTACGAGCAGTACTTC.

The V gene is TRBV21-1, the J gene TRBJ2-7; the table assigns TRBD2, which was not confirmed against the DNA. TRBV21-1 is shown as a pseudogene. This CDR3 is 11 amino acids long. For the CDR3, the DNA is TGTGCCAGCAGCAACGGGGACGAGCAGTACTTC. Translated, it gives CASSNGDEQYF.

The chain recombines TRBV6-5 with TRBJ2-1, with 12 bases fitting TRBD2. The CDR3 is made up of 16 amino acids. The V gene end was trimmed by 0 bases and the J gene end by 10 bases; junction bases not matched to a gene: 7. CDR1 and CDR2 (germline): MNHEY, SVGAGI. This chain's CDR3 is CASSYSGLAGSREQFF. In nucleotides, the CDR3 is TGTGCCAGCAGTTACTCCGGACTAGCGGGAAGTAGGGAGCAGTTCTTC.

The CDR3 sequence: CASISSSWTGYFGYTF. CDR3 in DNA: TGTGCCAGTATCTCCTCATCTTGGACAGGGTATTTTGGCTACACCTTC. This chain connects TRBV19 to TRBJ1-2, with 8 bases lining up with TRBD1. V gave up 7 bases and J gave up 7 bases; unmatched junction bases: 17. From germline, CDR1 is LNHDA and CDR2 SQIVND (reference sequence). The CDR3 is 16 residues long.

The chain uses TRBV28 and TRBJ2-1; 10 nucleotides match TRBD2. The CDR3 runs to 16 residues. CDR1 and CDR2 from the germline V gene are MDHEN and SYDVKM. The junction had 6 bases not matched to a gene; V was cut back by 4 bases and J by 3 bases. This CDR3 reads CASSWLAGENYNEQFF. The CDR3 DNA sequence: TGTGCCAGCAGTTGGCTAGCGGGAGAGAACTACAATGAGCAGTTCTTC.

CDR3 region: CASSPGPAAGNEQFF. CDR3 sequence (DNA): TGTGCCAGTAGTCCTGGACCAGCGGCAGGCAATGAGCAGTTCTTC. V gene TRBV19 combines with J gene TRBJ2-1; D may be TRBD2 (5 bases). The germline V gene has CDR1 LNHDA and CDR2 SQIVND (reference sequence). There are 15 residues in the CDR3. V was shortened by 5 bases and J by 6 bases, with 17 bases between the two germline ends. The full variable domain, rest sourced from reference TRBV19 and TRBJ2-1, is DGGITQSPKYLFRKEGQNVTLSCEQNLNHDAMYWYRQDPGQGLRLIYYSQIVNDFQKGDIAEGYSVSREKKESFPLTVTSAQKNPTAFYLCASSPGPAAGNEQFFGPGTRLTVL.

This clone has a handful of counts. The chain carries TRBV7-2 and TRBJ1-1; TRBD1 agrees at 9 bases. In germline, CDR1 is SGHTA, CDR2 FQGNSA. The CDR3 loop spans 18 amino acids. J gave up 0 bases and V 3 bases, and 11 bases lay outside the gene matches. The CDR3 is CASSLRAGTGRLNTEAFF. CDR3 nucleotide sequence: TGTGCCAGCAGCTTGCGGGCCGGGACAGGGCGCCTGAACACTGAAGCTTTCTTT.

The J gene is TRBJ2-4, the V gene TRBV27; D is undetermined. This CDR3 contains 12 residues. Germline V lookup: CDR1 MNHEY, CDR2 SMNVEV (reference sequence). Trimming shortened V by 8 bases and J by 0 bases, and 5 bases separated the two germline ends. In DNA form, the CDR3 reads TGTGCCAGCGGAGTAGCCAAAAACATTCAGTACTTC. Its translation is CASGVAKNIQYF.